This entry lists 27 T cell receptor beta chains sequenced from one sample in a study of blood T cell repertoires in COVID-19. This table comes from immunoSEQ multiplex PCR, and its TCRdb copy is limited to in-frame clones, with some not included. The sample holds under 250,000 clones, around nine tenths seen once. Sequenced input: PBMCs or T cells enriched from blood (not recorded which). Receptors were obtained from a man under 40 who had recovered from COVID-19.

The rearrangement links TRBV5-5 to TRBJ1-4, with D tentatively TRBD1 (6 bases). Germline CDR1 SGHKS, CDR2 YYEKEE (reference sequence). V lost 4 bases to trimming and J lost 2 bases, with 9 bases between them. The CDR3 has 14 residues. The CDR3 nucleotides read TGTGCCAGCAGCAAGGGGGACACTAATGAAAAACTGTTTTTT. Translated: CASSKGDTNEKLFF.

The rearrangement joins TRBV18 to TRBJ1-2, with no clear D. Germline lookup yields CDR1 KGHSH and CDR2 LQKENI. Trimming removed 2 bases at V and 2 bases at J, with 9 bases between. The CDR3 loop spans 14 amino acids. This chain's CDR3 is CASSPSEVNYGYTF. The DNA for the CDR3 is TGTGCCAGCTCACCATCCGAGGTCAACTATGGCTACACCTTC.

The CDR3 reads CASSSGEGFHEQFF. In DNA form, the CDR3 reads TGTGCCAGCTCCTCCGGGGAAGGTTTCCATGAGCAGTTCTTC. The chain employs TRBV7-2 and TRBJ2-1; tentative D call: TRBD2 (5 bases). The CDR3 covers 14 residues. The ends were cut back, 8 bases at V and 8 bases at J, with 19 bases in the middle. CDR1 and CDR2 (germline): SGHTA, FQGNSA.

This sequence joins TRBV2 and TRBJ2-7, with D possibly being TRBD1 (6 bases). This CDR3 contains 13 residues. Trimming took off 10 bases at V and 2 bases at J, with 15 bases between the two ends. Looked up from germline, CDR1 is SNHLY and CDR2 is FYNNEI. The CDR3 spells CATMGHDTYEQYF. CDR3 DNA: TGTGCCACGATGGGACACGACACCTACGAGCAGTACTTC.

This clone has only a few counts. As DNA, the CDR3 is TGTGCCAGCAGACCTAGCGGGGGGTACCGCGATGAGCAGTTCTTC. It codes for CASRPSGGYRDEQFF. The genes are TRBV6-2 or TRBV6-3 and TRBJ2-1, with 11 bases aligning to TRBD2. This CDR3 is 15 amino acids long. J was trimmed by 8 bases and V by 6 bases; bases with no gene match: 9. The germline V gene has CDR1 MNHEY and CDR2 SVGEGT.

In this sample, this clone turned up once. The chain uses TRBV4-1 and TRBJ1-3, with D hard to call. CDR3 size: 15 residues. The germline V and J ends were trimmed by 1 base and 2 bases, with 9 bases remaining between them. Germline CDR1 reads MGHRA; CDR2 reads YSYEKL. The CDR3 nucleotides are TGCGCCAGCAGCCAAGTCATCGGTGCTGGAAACACCATATATTTT. It translates to CASSQVIGAGNTIYF.

Only one count was recorded for this clone. The chain links TRBV3-1 (or the pseudogene TRBV3-2) to TRBJ1-2; possibly TRBD1 for D (5 bases). Per the germline V gene, CDR1 is LGHDT and CDR2 is YNNKEL (reference sequence). This CDR3 has 17 amino acids. Trimming took off 0 bases at V and 7 bases at J, with 21 bases between the two ends. DNA of the CDR3: TGTGCCAGCAGCCAAGATATGGGGACTCATGTTCCCCTTGGCTACACCTTC. This sequence encodes CASSQDMGTHVPLGYTF.

DNA of the CDR3: TGTGCCAGCAGTTACTCGGCAGGCACAGATACGCAGTATTTT. This gives the protein CASSYSAGTDTQYF. This chain joins TRBV6-6 and TRBJ2-3; D is ambiguous. Per the germline V gene, CDR1 is MNHNY and CDR2 is SVGAGI (reference sequence). This CDR3 has 14 amino acids. V was pared by 0 bases and J by 1 base, with 5 bases between.

The chain joins TRBV27 to TRBJ2-7; D is undetermined. The V end lost 2 bases, the J end lost 0 bases, and 5 bases lay between the germline ends. The CDR3 contains 13 residues. The V gene's germline CDR1 is MNHEY and CDR2 SMNVEV (reference sequence). CDR3 in amino acids: CASSLDSSYEQYF. For the CDR3, the DNA is TGTGCCAGCAGTTTAGACTCCTCCTACGAGCAGTACTTC.

The CDR3 nucleotides read TGTGCCTGGAGTGTACGGAGCGGGAGAAACACAGATACGCAGTATTTT. Translated, it gives CAWSVRSGRNTDTQYF. The V gene is TRBV30, the J gene TRBJ2-3; the match to TRBD2 covers 8 bases. The V gene's germline CDR1 is GTSNPN and CDR2 SVGIG (reference sequence). The CDR3 is 16 amino acids. With 0 bases clipped from V and 2 bases from J, the junction kept 7 bases outside the gene matches. The full variable domain, completed using reference TRBV30 and TRBJ2-3, is SQTIHQWPATLVQPVGSPLSLECTVEGTSNPNLYWYRQAAGRGLQLLFYSVGIGQISSEVPQNLSASRPQDRQFILSSKKLLLSDSGFYLCAWSVRSGRNTDTQYFGPGTRLTVL.

This chain joins TRBV4-1 and TRBJ1-1, with a tentative D call TRBD1 (5 bases). V shed 1 base and J shed 0 bases, with 12 bases lying between them. Germline V gives CDR1 MGHRA, CDR2 YSYEKL. This CDR3 spans 16 amino acids. The CDR3 coding sequence is TGCGCCAGCAGCCAAGTTAGTCGGGGGATGAACACTGAAGCTTTCTTT. Amino acids: CASSQVSRGMNTEAFF.

This chain uses TRBV2 with TRBJ1-4; D not resolved. The germline V gene has CDR1 SNHLY and CDR2 FYNNEI. Trimming shortened V by 4 bases and J by 8 bases, and 17 bases separated the two germline ends. The CDR3 spans 15 residues. The CDR3 region is CASSGRGAVGEKLFF. CDR3 DNA sequence: TGTGCCAGCAGTGGGCGTGGCGCCGTGGGCGAAAAACTGTTTTTT.

This chain's CDR3 is CASSRPGTGGSSPLHF. For the CDR3, the DNA is TGTGCCAGCAGCCGTCCCGGGACAGGGGGAAGTTCACCCCTCCACTTT. The gene calls are TRBV5-8 and TRBJ1-6, with 11 bases lining up with TRBD1. Germline lookup yields CDR1 SGHTS and CDR2 YDEGEE. J gave up 9 bases and V 4 bases, and 9 bases lay outside the gene matches. The CDR3 has 16 amino acids. Based on the CDR3 plus reference TRBV5-8 and TRBJ1-6, the full variable domain is EAGVTQSPTHLIKTRGQQATLRCSPISGHTSVYWYQQALGLGLQFLLWYDEGEERNRGNFPPRFSGRQFPNYSSELNVNALELEDSALYLCASSRPGTGGSSPLHFGNGTRLTVT.

The CDR3 coding sequence is TGTGCCTGGGGGGCGGACAGCGTGGCTGAAGCTTTCTTT. Protein: CAWGADSVAEAFF. This chain uses TRBV30 with TRBJ1-1, with a possible D match to TRBD1 (6 bases). CDR1 is GTSNPN, CDR2 SVGIG, per germline (reference sequence). Trimming took off 5 bases at V and 6 bases at J, with 16 bases between the two ends. The CDR3 loop spans 13 amino acids.

V usage is TRBV29-1 and J usage is TRBJ2-7; 11 positions match TRBD2. Per germline, CDR1 SQVTM and CDR2 ANQGSEA. V lost 4 bases to trimming and J lost 2 bases; unmatched junction nucleotides: 1. CDR3 size: 13 residues. CDR3 protein: CSVATSGAYEQYF. CDR3 coding DNA: TGCAGCGTTGCGACTAGCGGGGCCTACGAGCAGTACTTC.

The chain has TRBV9 and TRBJ2-5; D is unclear. The length of the CDR3 is 12 residues. CDR1 and CDR2 from the germline V gene are SGDLS and YYNGEE. V was pared by 3 bases and J by 4 bases, with 7 bases between. CDR3: CASSGAGETQYF. The CDR3 DNA reads as TGTGCCAGCAGCGGGGCCGGAGAGACCCAGTACTTC.

For this clone: The DNA is left out, because the CDR3 cannot be placed on it with certainty; the CDR3 is given as TCRdb lists it. The genes are TRBV19 and TRBJ1-1. Germline CDR1 LNHDA, CDR2 SQIVND (reference sequence). The CDR3 length is 18 residues, termini included. CDR3 in amino acids: CALLTFGVRHGWDTEAFF.

The V call is TRBV6-6, the J call TRBJ1-2, with 10 bases fitting TRBD1. The CDR3 has 15 amino acids. V shed 7 bases, J shed 4 bases, and the junction held 9 bases outside the gene matches. CDR1 is MNHNY, CDR2 SVGAGI, per germline (reference sequence). The DNA for the CDR3 is TGTGCCAGCACCACGCAGGGACAGGGGACCTATGGCTACACCTTC. This translates into CASTTQGQGTYGYTF.

The chain couples TRBV10-3 to TRBJ2-7, with TRBD1 matching 7 bases. Germline-derived CDR1 and CDR2 are ENHRY and SYGVKD. The CDR3 is 14 residues long. After removal of 6 bases from V and 3 bases from J, the junction contained 8 bases not matched to a gene. The CDR3 loop reads CAIRNAGTDYEQYF. The CDR3 DNA is TGTGCCATCAGGAATGCCGGGACAGACTACGAGCAGTACTTC.

The chain uses TRBV30 and TRBJ2-7; 10 nucleotides match TRBD2. V was pared by 5 bases and J by 0 bases, with 1 base of the junction left unmatched. This CDR3 contains 13 residues. Germline V gene lookup returns CDR1 GTSNPN and CDR2 SVGIG (reference sequence). CDR3 loop: CAWSSGSSYEQYF. The CDR3 DNA reads as TGTGCCTGGTCTAGCGGGAGCTCCTACGAGCAGTACTTC.

The J gene is TRBJ2-7, the V gene TRBV9, with 8 positions matching TRBD2. V was pared by 7 bases and J by 4 bases, with 13 bases of the junction left unmatched. Germline lookup yields CDR1 SGDLS and CDR2 YYNGEE. The CDR3 spans 15 residues. The CDR3 coding sequence is TGTGCCAGCTCCCCGGGGGGTCTAGCGGGTTACGAGCAGTACTTC. This translates into CASSPGGLAGYEQYF.

V gene TRBV12-3 or TRBV12-4 combines with J gene TRBJ1-6, with no clear D. V lost 7 bases and J lost 8, with 9 bases in between. The CDR3 is 12 residues long. CDR3 sequence reads: CASTAGYSPLHF. The CDR3 DNA is TGTGCCAGCACCGCCGGGTATTCACCCCTCCACTTT.

This rearrangement joins TRBV6-5 to TRBJ2-4; 9 positions agree with TRBD1. CDR1 and CDR2 (germline): MNHEY, SVGAGI. This CDR3 contains 13 residues. V lost 6 bases, J lost 8 bases, and 5 bases stayed unmatched. CDR3 protein: CASRRDREDIQYF. As DNA, the CDR3 is TGTGCCAGCAGACGGGACAGGGAGGACATTCAGTACTTC.

The CDR3 loop reads CASSPGIYGDNEQFF. CDR3 DNA sequence: TGTGCCAGCTCACCGGGGATTTACGGGGACAATGAGCAGTTCTTC. This rearrangement joins TRBV18 to TRBJ2-1; D possibly corresponds to TRBD2 (5 bases). The CDR3 runs to 15 residues. Germline assignment: CDR1 KGHSH and CDR2 LQKENI. The V gene lost 3 bases and the J gene lost 5 bases, with 14 bases spanning the gap.

The chain couples TRBV10-1 to TRBJ2-1; D might be TRBD2 (5 bases). This CDR3 spans 14 amino acids. Between the trimmed V and J ends, which lost 11 bases and 2 bases, there was a span of 16 bases. Per germline, CDR1 WNHNN and CDR2 SYGVQD (reference sequence). The CDR3 is CAPRRLGPYNEQFF. CDR3 nucleotide sequence: TGCGCCCCTAGGAGGTTGGGTCCCTACAATGAGCAGTTCTTC.

The genes are TRBV11-2 and TRBJ1-1; D uncertain. Trimming cost V 4 bases and J 8 bases, with 14 bases left between them. The CDR3 runs to 13 residues. Germline V gene sequence: CDR1 SGHAT, CDR2 FQNNGV. The CDR3 reads CASSSGSYNEAFF. CDR3 DNA: TGTGCCAGCAGCTCGGGGTCCTACAACGAAGCTTTCTTT.

V gene TRBV27 combines with J gene TRBJ2-1, with 10 bases aligning to TRBD2. Germline lookup yields CDR1 MNHEY and CDR2 SMNVEV (reference sequence). This CDR3 spans 16 amino acids. The V gene end was trimmed by 6 bases and the J gene end by 0 bases; junction bases not matched to a gene: 5. The CDR3 spells CASRWTSGPSYNEQFF. CDR3 DNA sequence: TGTGCCAGCAGGTGGACTAGCGGACCCTCCTACAATGAGCAGTTCTTC.